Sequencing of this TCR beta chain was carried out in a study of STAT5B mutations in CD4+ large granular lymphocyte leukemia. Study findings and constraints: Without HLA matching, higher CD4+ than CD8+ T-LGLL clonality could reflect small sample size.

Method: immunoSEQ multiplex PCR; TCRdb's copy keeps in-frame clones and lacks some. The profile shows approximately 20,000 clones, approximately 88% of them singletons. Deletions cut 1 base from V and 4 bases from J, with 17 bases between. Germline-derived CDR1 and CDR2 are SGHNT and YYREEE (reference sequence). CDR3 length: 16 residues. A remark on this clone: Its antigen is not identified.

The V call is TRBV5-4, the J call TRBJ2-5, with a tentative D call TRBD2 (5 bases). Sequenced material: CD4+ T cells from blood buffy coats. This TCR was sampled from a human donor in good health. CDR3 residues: CASSLFIATGGETQYF. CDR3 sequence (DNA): TGTGCCAGCAGCTTGTTTATAGCGACTGGCGGAGAGACCCAGTACTTC.